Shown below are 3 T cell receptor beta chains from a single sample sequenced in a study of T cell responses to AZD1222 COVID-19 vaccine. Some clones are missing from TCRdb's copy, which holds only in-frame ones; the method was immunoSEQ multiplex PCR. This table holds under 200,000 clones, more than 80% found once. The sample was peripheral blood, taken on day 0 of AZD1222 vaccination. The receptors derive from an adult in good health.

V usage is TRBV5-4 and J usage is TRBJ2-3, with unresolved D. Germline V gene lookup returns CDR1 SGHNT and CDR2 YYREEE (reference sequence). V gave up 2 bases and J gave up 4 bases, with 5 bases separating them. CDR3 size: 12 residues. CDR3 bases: TGTGCCAGCAGCTTCCCGGCAGATACGCAGTATTTT. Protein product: CASSFPADTQYF.

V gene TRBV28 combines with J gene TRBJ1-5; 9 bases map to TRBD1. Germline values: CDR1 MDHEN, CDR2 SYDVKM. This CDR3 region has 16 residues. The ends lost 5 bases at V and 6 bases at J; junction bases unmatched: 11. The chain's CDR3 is CASSRPGDRASQPQHF. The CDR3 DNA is TGTGCCAGCAGTCGCCCGGGGGACAGGGCGTCTCAGCCCCAGCATTTT.

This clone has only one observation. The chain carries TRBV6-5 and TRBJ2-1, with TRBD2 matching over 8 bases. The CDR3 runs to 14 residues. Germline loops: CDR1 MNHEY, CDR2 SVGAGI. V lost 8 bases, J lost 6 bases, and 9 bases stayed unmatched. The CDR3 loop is CASYNGREINEQFF. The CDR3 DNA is TGTGCCAGCTACAACGGGAGGGAAATCAATGAGCAGTTCTTC.